The clone carrying this T cell receptor (beta chain) was seen more than once but under ten times. No antigen is known for it. These data originate in a study of CD8 T cells in ankylosing spondylitis. Overall study results and limits: Disease-linked clones bore a CD8+ phenotype, appearing relatively rarely in peripheral blood.

TCRdb re-called the 5' RACE reads with MiXCR, one entry per CDR3 protein. The sample has fewer than 200,000 distinct CDR3 sequences, around a sixth seen once. The clonotype originates from a male donor aged 5 to 30 with ankylosing spondylitis or in good health (not recorded which). Sequencing was performed on blood, either unsorted or a sorted T cell fraction (not recorded which).

CDR3 protein: CSDNSGGSYNEQFF. The CDR3 DNA reads as TGCAGCGATAATAGCGGGGGCTCCTACAATGAGCAGTTCTTC. The chain is built from TRBV29-1 and TRBJ2-1; TRBD2 matches at 9 bases. Germline V CDR1 and CDR2: SQVTM, ANQGSEA. V lost 7 bases, J lost 0 bases, and 4 bases stayed unmatched. There are 14 residues in the CDR3.